Below, 2 T cell receptor beta chains from the same sample are listed, as sequenced in a study of T cell responses to AZD1222 COVID-19 vaccine. The method was immunoSEQ multiplex PCR; TCRdb's version includes in-frame clones alone and lacks a portion of them. Here the sample spans about 56,000 clones, 80% to 90% being singletons. Specimen: peripheral blood, collected on day 0 of AZD1222 vaccination. The receptors shown here come from an adult in good health.

The CDR3 sequence is CASSLVETKIKGYEQYF. CDR3 DNA: TGTGCCAGCAGCTTAGTAGAGACAAAGATAAAGGGCTACGAGCAGTACTTC. This rearrangement joins TRBV7-8 to TRBJ2-7; D gene uncertain. V shed 1 base and J shed 3 bases, with 19 bases lying between them. Germline lookup yields CDR1 SGHVS and CDR2 FQNEAQ. CDR3 length equals 17 residues. Based on the CDR3 plus reference TRBV7-8 and TRBJ2-7, the full variable domain is GAGVSQSPRYKVAKRGQDVALRCDPISGHVSLFWYQQALGQGPEFLTYFQNEAQLDKSGLPSDRFFAERPEGSVSTLKIQRTQQEDSAVYLCASSLVETKIKGYEQYFGPGTRLTVT.

The J gene is TRBJ2-7, the V gene TRBV4-2; TRBD2 agrees at 9 bases. V lost 2 bases to trimming and J lost 5 bases; unmatched junction nucleotides: 25. CDR1 is LGHNA, CDR2 YNFKEQ, per germline. The CDR3 contains 21 residues. As DNA, the CDR3 is TGTGCCAGCAGCCAAAAGGCCGCGGAGGGCGAGCGGGGGGCCCCCCGGGACGAGCAGTACTTC. It codes for CASSQKAAEGERGAPRDEQYF.